The text below deals with one TCR beta chain. Its specificity is not known. V lost 0 bases to trimming and J lost 0 bases; unmatched junction nucleotides: 6. The CDR3 length is 16 residues. The germline V gene has CDR1 DFQATT and CDR2 SNEGSKA (reference sequence). This entry comes from a study of blood T cells in healthy people across ages. Regarding the study as a whole: Unsorted PBMCs ruled out conclusive naive versus antigen-experienced comparison.

A second PCR of about 6 to 11 cycles used a sample-barcoded 5' primer and a J-beta primer mix. TCRdb called the 5' RACE reads again in MiXCR, with one record for every CDR3 protein. Among about 1,000,000 distinct CDR3 sequences listed, 40% to 50% were seen once. The clonotype was recovered from a woman between 55 and 75 years old in good health. V and J are TRBV20-1 and TRBJ2-3, with 7 bases fitting TRBD2. The specimen sequenced was blood. The CDR3 DNA sequence: TGCAGTGCTAGAGATGACCGGGAGGACAGCACAGATACGCAGTATTTT. This translates into CSARDDREDSTDTQYF.